The present entry profiles one TCR beta chain with its context. The target of this receptor is not known. No much larger clonotype is one base removed from it; base qualities were not supplied. This specimen belongs to a study of shared clonotypes between healthy human individuals (dated by TCRdb to 2019 to 2021). About the investigation overall: The cohort comprised a couple of women and a few men aged 18 to 49 years. For each donor, CD4 naive and CD4 memory were each given three plates, CD8 naive was given two plates, and CD8 memory was given one plate. To estimate repertoire size and how much clonotypes are shared between individuals, the study performed deep sequencing of blood TCR repertoires from a few healthy adults. Libraries were prepared and TCR repertoires were sequenced by different laboratories using diverse techniques, in order to increase sequencing depth and limit assay-specific biases. Per donor, leukapheresis produced somewhere between about 0.8 and 9 billion PBMCs.

What the authors observed across the whole study: Sharing across several donors was observed for roughly 5% of naive CD4, about 4% of naive CD8, about 2.3% of memory CD4, and around 0.4% of memory CD8 clonotypes. The small number of donors limited the genetic and exposure-history diversity represented. Naive subsets generally had larger estimated clonotype richness than memory subsets. Pairwise subsampling indicated that sequencing depth was expected to affect the degree of clonotype sharing among donors. Clonotypes shared by all four sorted-subset donors showed higher generation probabilities than non-shared clonotypes. Sampling was limited to blood, and TCR repertoires in tissue likely differ from TCR repertoires in blood. Incomplete sequencing was indicated by rarefaction of sorted-subset datasets, despite the large sequencing depth.

Using the deep immunoSEQ assay, multiplex PCR amplified TCR CDR3 regions from genomic DNA. Extracted genomic DNA from each cell subset was distributed evenly across all wells of several immunoSEQ 96-well plates, and each plate was treated as a replicate. For sorted subsets, each replicate PCR was loaded with around 220 ng genomic DNA, equivalent to 30,000 or so T cell genomes. The purified libraries were quantified using a Qubit 3.0 fluorometer, sized with a Bioanalyzer 2100, and then quantified again using the KAPA Library Quantification kit. Every immunoSEQ 96-well plate was sequenced on a dedicated single-read 150-cycle Illumina NextSeq 550 flow cell. Concerning the study's data processing: Because the immunoSEQ output included only junctional sequences and no quality scores, the filtering could not be the same as the filtering used for full-length reads. Sequences were annotated with PyIR, a Python wrapper for IgBLAST v1.9, and V/J genes and CDR3 were assigned using IMGT germline references. Reads with weak V/J assignments (E-value above 1e-6), missing CDR3, stop codons, out-of-frame junctions, or ambiguous translated residues were removed. V3J clonotypes were defined as sequences sharing the same inferred V gene, J gene, and CDR3 amino acid sequence. Percentage overlap between repertoires was calculated by dividing the number of shared unique clonotypes by the size of the smaller repertoire. Richness of each repertoire was evaluated using RTK rarefaction, the Chao1 estimator, and Recon v2.1 estimates of unobserved clonotypes. For all TCRbeta clonotypes obtained by the gDNA method from four donors, generation probabilities were computed with OLGA. The source is immuneACCESS, and TCRdb retained only in-frame sequences with V and J called. Part of the clones is not carried over; for the studies checked, unresolved V genes explain less than half of this, and the remainder is unexplained. That table furnishes V, J and clone size, whereas the DNA furnished D and trimming. The sample table holds 600,000 to 750,000 clones, of which approximately 72% were seen once. Clones ranked in the top ten supply more than 1.5% of the sample.

Healthy HIV-negative adults with no recently reported acute infections or vaccinations were included as donors. All donors were Caucasian adults living in Nashville, Tennessee, USA. CD4+ T cells were enriched through magnetic negative selection, after which naive cells were positively selected on CD45RA and the remaining negative fraction served as the memory subset. After blood collection by leukapheresis, PBMCs were isolated using Ficoll-Histopaque density gradient centrifugation and then cryopreserved in the vapor phase of liquid nitrogen. Analytical flow cytometry was used to check the purity and quantity of every magnetically sorted T cell population. Genomic DNA was isolated from each sorted fraction and quantified by UV absorbance on a Nanodrop 2000c. The clonotype was recovered from a woman in her twenties or thirties in good health. The sample taken for sequencing was memory CD4+ T cells sorted from blood. According to the study, the label for this sample's cell subset or site signals: CD45RA-negative fraction.

The CDR3 is CASSAQQGANTEAFF. Read as DNA, the sequence is TGTGCCAGCAGTGCACAACAGGGGGCGAACACTGAAGCTTTCTTT. The V and J genes are TRBV6-1 and TRBJ1-1, with 9 bases matching TRBD1. As encoded in the germline V gene, CDR1 is MNHNS while CDR2 is SASEGT. The CDR3 holds 15 amino acids from the cysteine to the phenylalanine. The sequence is cut down to CDR3 DNA, 45 bases in frame from base 1. Trimming takes 4 bases off V and 1 base off J; junction bases not matched to a gene: 4.